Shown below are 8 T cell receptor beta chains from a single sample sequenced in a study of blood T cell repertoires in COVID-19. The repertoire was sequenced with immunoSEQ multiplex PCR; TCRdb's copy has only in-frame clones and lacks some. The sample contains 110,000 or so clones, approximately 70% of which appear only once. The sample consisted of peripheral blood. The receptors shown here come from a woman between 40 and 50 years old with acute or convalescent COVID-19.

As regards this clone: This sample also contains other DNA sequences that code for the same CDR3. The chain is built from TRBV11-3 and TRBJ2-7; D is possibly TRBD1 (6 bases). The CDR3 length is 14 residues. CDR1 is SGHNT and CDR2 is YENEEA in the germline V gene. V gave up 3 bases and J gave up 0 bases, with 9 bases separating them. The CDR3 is CASSLEQGSYEQYF. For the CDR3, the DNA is TGTGCCAGCAGCTTGGAACAGGGCTCCTACGAGCAGTACTTC.

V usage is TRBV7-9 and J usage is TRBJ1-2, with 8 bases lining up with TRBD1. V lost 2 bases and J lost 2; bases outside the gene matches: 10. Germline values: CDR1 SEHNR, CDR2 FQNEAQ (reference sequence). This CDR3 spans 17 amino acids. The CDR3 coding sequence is TGTGCCAGCAGCTTACCGGACAGGGCCGGGGGAAACTATGGCTACACCTTC. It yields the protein CASSLPDRAGGNYGYTF.

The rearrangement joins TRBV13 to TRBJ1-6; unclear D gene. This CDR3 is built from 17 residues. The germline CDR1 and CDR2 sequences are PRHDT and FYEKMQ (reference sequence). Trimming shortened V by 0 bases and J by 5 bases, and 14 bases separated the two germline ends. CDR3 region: CASSLGPGHTDNSPLHF. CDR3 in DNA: TGTGCCAGCAGCTTAGGCCCCGGCCACACAGATAATTCACCCCTCCACTTT.

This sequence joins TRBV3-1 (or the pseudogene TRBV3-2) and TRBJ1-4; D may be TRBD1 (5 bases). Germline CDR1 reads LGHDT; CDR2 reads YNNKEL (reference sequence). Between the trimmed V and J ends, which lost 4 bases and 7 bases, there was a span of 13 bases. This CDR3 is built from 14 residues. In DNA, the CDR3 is TGTGCCAGCAGCCCGCCGGGGGTGGGTGAAAAACTGTTTTTT. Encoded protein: CASSPPGVGEKLFF.

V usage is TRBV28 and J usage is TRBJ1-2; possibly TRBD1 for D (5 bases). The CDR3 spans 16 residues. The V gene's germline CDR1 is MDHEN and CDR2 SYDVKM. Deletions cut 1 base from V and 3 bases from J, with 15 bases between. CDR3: CASSLYFRDVDYGYTF. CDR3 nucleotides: TGTGCCAGCAGTTTATATTTCAGGGATGTTGACTATGGCTACACCTTC.

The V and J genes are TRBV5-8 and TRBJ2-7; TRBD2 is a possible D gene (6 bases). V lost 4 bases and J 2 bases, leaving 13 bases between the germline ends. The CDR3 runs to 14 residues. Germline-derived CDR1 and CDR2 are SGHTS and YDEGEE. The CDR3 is CASSRGRTTYEQYF. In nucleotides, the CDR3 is TGTGCCAGCAGCCGGGGACGGACTACCTACGAGCAGTACTTC.

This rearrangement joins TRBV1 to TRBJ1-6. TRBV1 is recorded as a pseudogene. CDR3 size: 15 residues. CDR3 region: CTSSQERGFPSPLHF. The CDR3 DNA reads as TGCACCAGCAGCCAAGAAAGAGGTTTTCCTTCACCCCTCCACTTT.

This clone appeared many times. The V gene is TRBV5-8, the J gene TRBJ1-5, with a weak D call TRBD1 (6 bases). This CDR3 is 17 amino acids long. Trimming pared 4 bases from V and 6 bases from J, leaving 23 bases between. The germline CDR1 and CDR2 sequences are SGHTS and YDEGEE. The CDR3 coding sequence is TGTGCCAGCAGCACGAATTTCGCAACAGGGTACGGTCAGCCCCAGCATTTT. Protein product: CASSTNFATGYGQPQHF. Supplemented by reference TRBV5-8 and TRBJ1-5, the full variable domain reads EAGVTQSPTHLIKTRGQQATLRCSPISGHTSVYWYQQALGLGLQFLLWYDEGEERNRGNFPPRFSGRQFPNYSSELNVNALELEDSALYLCASSTNFATGYGQPQHFGDGTRLSIL.